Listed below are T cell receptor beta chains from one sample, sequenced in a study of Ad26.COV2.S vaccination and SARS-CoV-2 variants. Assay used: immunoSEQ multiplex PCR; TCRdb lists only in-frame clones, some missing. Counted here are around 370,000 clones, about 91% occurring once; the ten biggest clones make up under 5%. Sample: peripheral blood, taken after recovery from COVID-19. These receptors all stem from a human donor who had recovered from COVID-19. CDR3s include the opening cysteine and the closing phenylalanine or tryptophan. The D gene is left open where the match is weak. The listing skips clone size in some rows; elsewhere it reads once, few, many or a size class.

cdr3_nt: TGTGCCAGCTCCAAGACAGGGACCTACAATGAGCAGTTCTTC
cdr3_aa: CASSKTGTYNEQFF
cdr3_length: 14
clone_size: once
d_call: TRBD1
j_call: TRBJ2-1
v_call: TRBV18

cdr3_nt: TGTGCCAGCAGTGACCCTTCTCGACAGGGGGGAACCCCATATGAGCAGTTCTTC
cdr3_aa: CASSDPSRQGGTPYEQFF
cdr3_length: 18
clone_size: NA
d_call: TRBD1
j_call: TRBJ2-1
v_call: TRBV6-1

cdr3_nt: TGCGCCAGCAGCCAGCCCAATTGGGGGACGAAGGGTTCCGAGCAGTACTTC
cdr3_aa: CASSQPNWGTKGSEQYF
cdr3_length: 17
clone_size: NA
d_call: NA
j_call: TRBJ2-7
v_call: TRBV4-1

cdr3_nt: TGCAGCGTTGCGGAGGGATTGAACACTGAAGCTTTCTTT
cdr3_aa: CSVAEGLNTEAFF
cdr3_length: 13
clone_size: NA
d_call: NA
j_call: TRBJ1-1
v_call: TRBV29-1

cdr3_nt: TGTGCCAGCAGCGCTGGGGACACTATGAACACTGAAGCTTTCTTT
cdr3_aa: CASSAGDTMNTEAFF
cdr3_length: 15
clone_size: NA
d_call: NA
j_call: TRBJ1-1
v_call: TRBV9

cdr3_nt: TGTGCTAGTGGTTTGGTGAGGGACAGGGCCTATGGCTACACCTTC
cdr3_aa: CASGLVRDRAYGYTF
cdr3_length: 15
clone_size: NA
d_call: TRBD1
j_call: TRBJ1-2
v_call: TRBV12-5

cdr3_nt: TGTGCCAGCAGTGGAAGCGGGGGGGCGTACAATGAGCAGTTCTTC
cdr3_aa: CASSGSGGAYNEQFF
cdr3_length: 15
clone_size: NA
d_call: TRBD2
j_call: TRBJ2-1
v_call: TRBV6-2/TRBV6-3

cdr3_nt: TGTGCCAGCAGTATGGGACTAGCGGGGGTAAACACCGGGGAGCTGTTTTTT
cdr3_aa: CASSMGLAGVNTGELFF
cdr3_length: 17
clone_size: NA
d_call: TRBD2
j_call: TRBJ2-2
v_call: TRBV27

cdr3_nt: TGTGCCAGTAGTACCCCGTTAATGAACACTGAAGCTTTCTTT
cdr3_aa: CASSTPLMNTEAFF
cdr3_length: 14
clone_size: NA
d_call: NA
j_call: TRBJ1-1
v_call: TRBV19

cdr3_nt: TGCGCCAGCAGCCTGGGAGCAACTAATGAAAAACTGTTTTTT
cdr3_aa: CASSLGATNEKLFF
cdr3_length: 14
clone_size: NA
d_call: NA
j_call: TRBJ1-4
v_call: TRBV5-1

cdr3_nt: TGTGCTAGTGGTTTGGTATTCGGAGCTGAAGCTTTCTTT
cdr3_aa: CASGLVFGAEAFF
cdr3_length: 13
clone_size: NA
d_call: NA
j_call: TRBJ1-1
v_call: TRBV12-5

cdr3_nt: TGTGCCAGTAGCCCGGGACAATACTACGAGCAGTACTTC
cdr3_aa: CASSPGQYYEQYF
cdr3_length: 13
clone_size: once
d_call: NA
j_call: TRBJ2-7
v_call: TRBV19

cdr3_nt: TGCAGCGCCCCGTCTGGAAACACCATATATTTT
cdr3_aa: CSAPSGNTIYF
cdr3_length: 11
clone_size: NA
d_call: NA
j_call: TRBJ1-3
v_call: TRBV29-1

cdr3_nt: TGCGCCAGCAGAAGCAGGGATAACTATGGCTACACCTTC
cdr3_aa: CASRSRDNYGYTF
cdr3_length: 13
clone_size: NA
d_call: NA
j_call: TRBJ1-2
v_call: TRBV4-1

cdr3_nt: TGCGCCAGCAGCCTTCTTCTAGCGGGGGGGCGAAGCAATGAGCAGTTCTTC
cdr3_aa: CASSLLLAGGRSNEQFF
cdr3_length: 17
clone_size: NA
d_call: TRBD2
j_call: TRBJ2-1
v_call: TRBV4-3

cdr3_nt: TGTGCCAGCAGCGTTGACAGGGGTCGTGAAAAACTGTTTTTT
cdr3_aa: CASSVDRGREKLFF
cdr3_length: 14
clone_size: NA
d_call: TRBD1
j_call: TRBJ1-4
v_call: TRBV11-2

cdr3_nt: TGTGCCAGCAGCGGGCCCGTGAACACTGAAGCTTTCTTT
cdr3_aa: CASSGPVNTEAFF
cdr3_length: 13
clone_size: NA
d_call: NA
j_call: TRBJ1-1
v_call: TRBV7-9

cdr3_nt: TGTGCCAGCAGTAGGACAGGGGACACTGAAGCTTTCTTT
cdr3_aa: CASSRTGDTEAFF
cdr3_length: 13
clone_size: NA
d_call: TRBD1
j_call: TRBJ1-1
v_call: TRBV6-2/TRBV6-3

cdr3_nt: TGTGCCAGCAGCGTAGGGGCCACTACCTACACTGAAGCTTTCTTT
cdr3_aa: CASSVGATTYTEAFF
cdr3_length: 15
clone_size: NA
d_call: NA
j_call: TRBJ1-1
v_call: TRBV9

cdr3_nt: TGCAGTGCTAGAGATCGTGAGCAGTTCTTC
cdr3_aa: CSARDREQFF
cdr3_length: 10
clone_size: NA
d_call: NA
j_call: TRBJ2-1
v_call: TRBV20-1

cdr3_nt: TGTGCCAGCAGCTCTCCGTGGCAACTAGCGGGGGGGCACACCGGGGAGCTGTTTTTT
cdr3_aa: CASSSPWQLAGGHTGELFF
cdr3_length: 19
clone_size: NA
d_call: TRBD2
j_call: TRBJ2-2
v_call: TRBV11-2

cdr3_nt: TGTGCCAGCAGCCGACAGGGGGCGGGCGGCTACACCTTC
cdr3_aa: CASSRQGAGGYTF
cdr3_length: 13
clone_size: few
d_call: TRBD1
j_call: TRBJ1-2
v_call: TRBV5-6

cdr3_nt: TGTGCCATCAGTGAGGACTGGGCAGATACGCAGTATTTT
cdr3_aa: CAISEDWADTQYF
cdr3_length: 13
clone_size: once
d_call: NA
j_call: TRBJ2-3
v_call: TRBV10-3